These T cell receptor beta chains were read from a single sample in a study of blood T cell repertoires in COVID-19. Sequencing was performed with immunoSEQ multiplex PCR; in TCRdb, only in-frame clones are kept and a portion is missing. The sample contains 34,000 or so clones, 75% to 90% of which appear only once. The sample taken for sequencing was peripheral blood. These receptors came from a man aged 45-65 years with active or convalescent COVID-19. Each CDR3 is given with its conserved first and last residue. The D gene is left open where the match is weak.

D gene: TRBD2
J gene: TRBJ2-7
V gene: TRBV7-8
CDR3 protein: CASSLSPGLAGGYEQYF

D gene: TRBD1
J gene: TRBJ2-7
V gene: TRBV6-2/TRBV6-3
CDR3 protein: CASSNDRGKISETGAQYF

D gene: TRBD1
J gene: TRBJ2-7
V gene: TRBV15
CDR3 protein: CATSIPGYTGQGRYEQYF

D gene: .
J gene: TRBJ1-5
V gene: TRBV6-1
CDR3 protein: CASSEEGRVRGNQPQHF

D gene: .
J gene: TRBJ1-4
V gene: TRBV28
CDR3 protein: CASSLWDRWGEKLFF

D gene: TRBD2
J gene: TRBJ2-3
V gene: TRBV7-3
CDR3 protein: CASSPGMGLGPDTQYF

D gene: .
J gene: TRBJ2-1
V gene: TRBV28
CDR3 protein: CASSLADFSYNEQFF

D gene: .
J gene: TRBJ1-1
V gene: TRBV29-1
CDR3 protein: CSVGGDTEAFF

D gene: .
J gene: TRBJ2-5
V gene: TRBV5-1
CDR3 protein: CASREGGQETQYF

D gene: TRBD2
J gene: TRBJ2-1
V gene: TRBV19
CDR3 protein: CASSIEFRGLAGGLYNEQFF

D gene: .
J gene: TRBJ2-3
V gene: TRBV9
CDR3 protein: CASAEGRGTDTQYF

D gene: .
J gene: TRBJ2-2
V gene: TRBV29-1
CDR3 protein: CSVEGGSGELFF

D gene: .
J gene: TRBJ2-1
V gene: TRBV19
CDR3 protein: CASSWGRDNEKFF

D gene: .
J gene: TRBJ1-4
V gene: TRBV6-5
CDR3 protein: CASGLATNEKLFF

D gene: TRBD2
J gene: TRBJ2-7
V gene: TRBV19
CDR3 protein: CASSLRREREQYF

D gene: .
J gene: TRBJ2-5
V gene: TRBV9
CDR3 protein: CASSAGSTGQGKTQYF

D gene: TRBD2
J gene: TRBJ2-5
V gene: TRBV5-4
CDR3 protein: CASRLEGTSGYLQETQYF

D gene: TRBD1
J gene: TRBJ2-7
V gene: TRBV24-1
CDR3 protein: CATSEAGTGRNDEQYF

D gene: .
J gene: TRBJ2-3
V gene: TRBV4-3
CDR3 protein: CASSQAGGGTFAGVVDTQYF

D gene: TRBD2
J gene: TRBJ2-2
V gene: TRBV7-2
CDR3 protein: CASSRLLAVNTGELFF

D gene: .
J gene: TRBJ1-5
V gene: TRBV19
CDR3 protein: CASSIAPGLYSNQPQHF

D gene: TRBD1
J gene: TRBJ1-3
V gene: TRBV7-9
CDR3 protein: CASSLQGAGGNTIYF

D gene: TRBD1
J gene: TRBJ2-3
V gene: TRBV5-4
CDR3 protein: CAISQWTGPSTDTQYF

D gene: TRBD1
J gene: TRBJ2-7
V gene: TRBV27
CDR3 protein: CASRDPFRDRANYEQYF

D gene: .
J gene: TRBJ2-1
V gene: TRBV10-3
CDR3 protein: CAISEGRRGPKQFF

D gene: TRBD2
J gene: TRBJ2-2
V gene: TRBV4-1
CDR3 protein: CASSRLAGVNTGELFF

D gene: .
J gene: TRBJ2-3
V gene: TRBV2
CDR3 protein: CASRGGADTQYF

D gene: .
J gene: TRBJ1-3
V gene: TRBV5-1
CDR3 protein: CASSLVAGQSGNTIYF

D gene: TRBD2
J gene: TRBJ2-3
V gene: TRBV7-2
CDR3 protein: CASSFPARAGGFTDTQYF

D gene: .
J gene: TRBJ2-2
V gene: TRBV6-2/TRBV6-3
CDR3 protein: CASSYPWQTGELFF

D gene: TRBD1
J gene: TRBJ2-5
V gene: TRBV18
CDR3 protein: CASSAYPGQGRETQYF

D gene: TRBD2
J gene: TRBJ2-3
V gene: TRBV7-2
CDR3 protein: CASSLSLTSGRASQYF

D gene: TRBD1
J gene: TRBJ2-1
V gene: TRBV19
CDR3 protein: CATWDSYNEQFF

D gene: .
J gene: TRBJ1-2
V gene: TRBV28
CDR3 protein: CASSLGSHNYGYTF

D gene: TRBD2
J gene: TRBJ2-3
V gene: TRBV11-2
CDR3 protein: CASSTRTSGRGTDTQYF

D gene: TRBD2
J gene: TRBJ2-3
V gene: TRBV7-3
CDR3 protein: CASSLSGSGSDTQYF

D gene: .
J gene: TRBJ2-6
V gene: TRBV5-1
CDR3 protein: CASSLDPQGSGANVLTF

D gene: .
J gene: TRBJ1-6
V gene: TRBV6-5
CDR3 protein: CASSYSGGDSPLHF

D gene: TRBD2
J gene: TRBJ2-7
V gene: TRBV27
CDR3 protein: CASSLGRTSAYEQYF

D gene: .
J gene: TRBJ2-2
V gene: TRBV7-3
CDR3 protein: CASGPTEAANTGELFF

D gene: .
J gene: TRBJ2-3
V gene: TRBV5-1
CDR3 protein: CASSQSTDTQYF

D gene: .
J gene: TRBJ2-3
V gene: TRBV18
CDR3 protein: CASSPYRTSTDTQYF

D gene: .
J gene: TRBJ1-4
V gene: TRBV29-1
CDR3 protein: CSVTHRSPNEKLFF

D gene: .
J gene: TRBJ2-3
V gene: TRBV3-1/TRBV3-2
CDR3 protein: CASSPVGHLDTQYF